The clone carrying this TCR beta chain was counted only a few times. Its specificity is unknown. This sample was included in a study of T cells after yellow fever vaccination. General observations from the study: Detected again after the booster were most primary-vaccination clones, at almost 97% CD4 and 80% to 90% CD8. Sorted repertoires could include abundant contaminating clonotypes from bulk cells. A small proportion of clonotypes was detected in both the CD4 and CD8 compartments.

TCRdb called the 5' RACE reads again in MiXCR, with one record for every CDR3 protein. The sample lists around 300,000 distinct CDR3 sequences, roughly 4.3% seen once, with around 24% in the top ten. The CDR3 runs to 14 residues. Per germline, CDR1 LGHNA and CDR2 YSLEER. Deletions cut 4 bases from V and 7 bases from J, with 14 bases between. The chain carries TRBV4-3 and TRBJ2-1; D may be TRBD2 (6 bases). This receptor was obtained from a man aged 18 to 35 who received the YFV17D yellow fever vaccine. Sequencing used PBMCs, obtained 5 days after the yellow fever booster vaccination. The CDR3 region is CASSRGRAGNEQFF. In nucleotides, the CDR3 is TGCGCCAGCAGCCGGGGAAGGGCGGGGAATGAGCAGTTCTTC.